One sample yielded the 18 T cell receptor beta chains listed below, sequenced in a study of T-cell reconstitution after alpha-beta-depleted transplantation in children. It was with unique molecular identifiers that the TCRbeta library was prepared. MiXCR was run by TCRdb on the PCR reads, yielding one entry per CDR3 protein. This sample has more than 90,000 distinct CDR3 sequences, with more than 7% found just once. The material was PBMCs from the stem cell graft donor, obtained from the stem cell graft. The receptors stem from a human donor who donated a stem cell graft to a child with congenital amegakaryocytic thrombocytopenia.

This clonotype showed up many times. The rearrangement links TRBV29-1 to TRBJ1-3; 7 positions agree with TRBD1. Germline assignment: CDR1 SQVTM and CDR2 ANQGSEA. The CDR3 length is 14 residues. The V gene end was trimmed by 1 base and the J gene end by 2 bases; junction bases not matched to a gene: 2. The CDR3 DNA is TGCAGCGTTGAAGCGACAGGGACTGGAAACACCATATATTTT. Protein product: CSVEATGTGNTIYF.

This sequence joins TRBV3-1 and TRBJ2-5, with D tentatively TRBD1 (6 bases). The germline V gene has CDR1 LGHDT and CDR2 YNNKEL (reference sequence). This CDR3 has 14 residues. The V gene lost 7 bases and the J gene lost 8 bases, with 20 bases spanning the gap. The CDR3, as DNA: TGTGCCAGCAATCCTAGGGGGTCCCTGTATACCCAGTACTTC. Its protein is CASNPRGSLYTQYF.

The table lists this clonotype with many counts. Here the CDR3 reads CSASSFRARGDGYTF. CDR3 DNA sequence: TGCAGTGCTAGCAGTTTTAGGGCCAGGGGGGATGGCTACACCTTC. The gene calls are TRBV20-1 and TRBJ1-2, with 7 nucleotides matching TRBD1. CDR3 length: 15 residues. V dropped 3 bases and J dropped 6; count of bases not matched to a gene: 13. Per germline, CDR1 DFQATT and CDR2 SNEGSKA (reference sequence).

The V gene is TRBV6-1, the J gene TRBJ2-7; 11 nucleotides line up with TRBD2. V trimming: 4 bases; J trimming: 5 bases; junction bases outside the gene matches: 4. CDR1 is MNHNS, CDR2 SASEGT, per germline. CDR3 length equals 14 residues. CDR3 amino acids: CASSGTSGSNEQYF. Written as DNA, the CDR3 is TGTGCCAGCAGTGGCACTAGCGGGAGCAACGAGCAGTACTTC.

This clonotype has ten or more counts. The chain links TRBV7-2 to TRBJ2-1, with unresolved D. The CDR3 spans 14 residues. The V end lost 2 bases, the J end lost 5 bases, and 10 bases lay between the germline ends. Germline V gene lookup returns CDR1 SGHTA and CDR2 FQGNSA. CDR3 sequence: CASSLRAVNNEQFF. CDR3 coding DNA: TGTGCCAGCAGCTTAAGGGCCGTTAACAATGAGCAGTTCTTC.

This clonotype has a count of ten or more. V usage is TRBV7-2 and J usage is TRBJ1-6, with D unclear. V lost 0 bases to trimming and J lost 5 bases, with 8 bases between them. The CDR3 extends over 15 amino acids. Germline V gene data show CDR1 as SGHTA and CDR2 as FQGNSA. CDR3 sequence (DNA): TGTGCCAGCAGCTTAGCGGGAGCGAATAATTCACCCCTCCACTTT. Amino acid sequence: CASSLAGANNSPLHF.

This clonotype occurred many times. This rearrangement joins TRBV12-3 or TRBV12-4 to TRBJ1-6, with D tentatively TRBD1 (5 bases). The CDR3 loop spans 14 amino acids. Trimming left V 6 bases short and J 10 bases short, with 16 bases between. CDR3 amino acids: CASSTGGIRSPLHF. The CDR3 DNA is TGTGCCAGCAGCACCGGGGGAATACGGTCACCCCTCCACTTT.

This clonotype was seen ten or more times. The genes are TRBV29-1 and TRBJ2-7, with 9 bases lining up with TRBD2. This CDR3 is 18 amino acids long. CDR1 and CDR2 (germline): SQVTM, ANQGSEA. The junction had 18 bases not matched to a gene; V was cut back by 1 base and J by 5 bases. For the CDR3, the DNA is TGCAGCGTTGAAGTGCCAGCGGGAGGCCCCCTGAGGGGTAACGAGCAGTACTTC. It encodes CSVEVPAGGPLRGNEQYF.

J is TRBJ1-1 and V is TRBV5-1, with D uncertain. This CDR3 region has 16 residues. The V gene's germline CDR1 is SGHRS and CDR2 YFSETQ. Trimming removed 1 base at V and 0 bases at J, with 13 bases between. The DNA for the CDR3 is TGCGCCAGCAGCTTGATGGCGGATGCCATGAACACTGAAGCTTTCTTT. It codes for CASSLMADAMNTEAFF.

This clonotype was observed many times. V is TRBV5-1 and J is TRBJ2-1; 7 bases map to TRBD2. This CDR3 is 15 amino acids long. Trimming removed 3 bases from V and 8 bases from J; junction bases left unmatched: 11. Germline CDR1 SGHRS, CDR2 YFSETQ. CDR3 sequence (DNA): TGCGCCAGCAGCTCCGATCGCGGGGGAGGTGATGAGCAGTTCTTC. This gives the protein CASSSDRGGGDEQFF. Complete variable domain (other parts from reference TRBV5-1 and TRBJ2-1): KAGVTQTPRYLIKTRGQQVTLSCSPISGHRSVSWYQQTPGQGLQFLFEYFSETQRNKGNFPGRFSGRQFSNSRSEMNVSTLELGDSALYLCASSSDRGGGDEQFFGPGTRLTVL.

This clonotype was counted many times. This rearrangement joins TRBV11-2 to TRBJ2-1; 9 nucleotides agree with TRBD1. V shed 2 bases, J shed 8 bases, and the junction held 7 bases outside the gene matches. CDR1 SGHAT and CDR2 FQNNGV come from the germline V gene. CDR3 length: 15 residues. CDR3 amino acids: CASSLTGGGSYEQFF. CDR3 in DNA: TGTGCCAGCAGCTTAACAGGGGGCGGGAGTTATGAGCAGTTCTTC.

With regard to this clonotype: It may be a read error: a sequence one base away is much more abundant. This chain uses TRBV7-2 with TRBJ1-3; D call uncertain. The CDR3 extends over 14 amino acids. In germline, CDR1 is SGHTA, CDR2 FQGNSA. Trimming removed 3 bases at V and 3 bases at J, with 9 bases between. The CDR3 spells CASSFSSFGNTIYF. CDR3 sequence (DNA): TGTGCCAGCAGCTTTTCCAGCTTTGGAAACACCATATATTTT. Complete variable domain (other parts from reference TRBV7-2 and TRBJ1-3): GAGVSQSPSNKVTEKGKDVELRCDPISGHTALYWYRQSLGQGLEFLIYFQGNSAPDKSGLPSDRFSAERTGGSVSTLTIQRTQQEDSAVYLCASSFSSFGNTIYFGEGSWLTVV.

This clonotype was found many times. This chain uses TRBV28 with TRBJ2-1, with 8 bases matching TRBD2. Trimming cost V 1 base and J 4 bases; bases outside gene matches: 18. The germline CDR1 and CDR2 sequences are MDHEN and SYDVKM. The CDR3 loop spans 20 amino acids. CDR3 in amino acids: CASSLSRQRESFPRYNEQFF. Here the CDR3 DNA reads TGTGCCAGCAGTTTATCCCGACAGCGGGAGAGTTTTCCGAGGTACAATGAGCAGTTCTTC.

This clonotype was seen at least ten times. CDR3 region: CASRPEDTQYF. The CDR3 DNA is TGTGCCAGCAGACCAGAAGATACGCAGTATTTT. The chain links TRBV2 to TRBJ2-3, with unresolved D. The V gene's germline CDR1 is SNHLY and CDR2 FYNNEI. Trimming removed 6 bases from V and 5 bases from J, with 6 bases in between. The length of the CDR3 is 11 residues.

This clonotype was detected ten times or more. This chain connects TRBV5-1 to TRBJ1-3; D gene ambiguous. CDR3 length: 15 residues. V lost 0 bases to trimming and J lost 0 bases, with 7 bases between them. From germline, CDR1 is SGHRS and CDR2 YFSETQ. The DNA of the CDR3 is TGCGCCAGCAGCTTGGCCGCTAGCTCTGGAAACACCATATATTTT. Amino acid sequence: CASSLAASSGNTIYF.

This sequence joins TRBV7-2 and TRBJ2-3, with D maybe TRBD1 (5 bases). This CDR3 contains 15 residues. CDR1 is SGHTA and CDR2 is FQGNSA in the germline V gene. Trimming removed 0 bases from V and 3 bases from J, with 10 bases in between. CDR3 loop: CASSLALQGTDTQYF. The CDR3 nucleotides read TGTGCCAGCAGCTTAGCGCTTCAGGGAACAGATACGCAGTATTTT.

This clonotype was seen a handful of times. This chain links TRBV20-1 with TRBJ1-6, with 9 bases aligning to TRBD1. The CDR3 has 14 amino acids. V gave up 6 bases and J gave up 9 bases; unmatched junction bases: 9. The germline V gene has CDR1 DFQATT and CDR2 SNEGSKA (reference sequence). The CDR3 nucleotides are TGCAGTGCGTCTACAGGGGGCAGCGGTTCACCCCTCCACTTT. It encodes CSASTGGSGSPLHF.

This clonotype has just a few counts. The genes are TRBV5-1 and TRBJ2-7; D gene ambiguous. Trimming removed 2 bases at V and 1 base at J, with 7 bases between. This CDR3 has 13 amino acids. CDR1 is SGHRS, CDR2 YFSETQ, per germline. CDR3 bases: TGCGCCAGCAGCTTTGGGCAGTCCTACGAGCAGTACTTC. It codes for CASSFGQSYEQYF.